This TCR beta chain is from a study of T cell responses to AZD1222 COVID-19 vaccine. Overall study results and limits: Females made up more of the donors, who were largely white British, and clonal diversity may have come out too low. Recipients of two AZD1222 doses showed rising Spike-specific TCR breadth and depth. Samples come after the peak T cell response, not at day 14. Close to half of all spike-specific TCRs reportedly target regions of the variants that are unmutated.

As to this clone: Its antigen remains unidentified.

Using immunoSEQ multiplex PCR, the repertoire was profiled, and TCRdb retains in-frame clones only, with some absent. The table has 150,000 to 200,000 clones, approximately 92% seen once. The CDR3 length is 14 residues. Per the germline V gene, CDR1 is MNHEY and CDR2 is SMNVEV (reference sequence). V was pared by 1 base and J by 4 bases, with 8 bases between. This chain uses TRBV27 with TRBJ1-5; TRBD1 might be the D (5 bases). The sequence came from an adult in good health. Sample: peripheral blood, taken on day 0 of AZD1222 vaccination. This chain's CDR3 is CASSLFGGNQPQHF. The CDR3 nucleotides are TGTGCCAGCAGTTTATTCGGGGGGAATCAGCCCCAGCATTTT.